This T cell receptor beta chain was obtained from a study of breast tumors, draining lymph nodes, adjacent tissues. TCRdb called the multiplex PCR reads again in MiXCR, with one record for every CDR3 protein. The sample has approximately 140,000 distinct CDR3 sequences, roughly 33% seen once. From germline, CDR1 is MNHNS and CDR2 SASEGT. The V segment lost 3 bases and the J segment 0 bases; nucleotides outside the gene matches: 5. The CDR3 length is 16 residues. This clonotype came up many times. Its antigen is unidentified. Axillary draining lymph nodes of breast cancer patients supplied the node samples. Study observations and caveats: Data fit most tumor T cells coming from lymph node, expanding in tumor.

The rearrangement uses TRBV6-1 and TRBJ1-5; 7 bases line up with TRBD1. Sequenced: axillary lymph node tissue. The TCR sequence derives from a female donor with breast cancer. Some clones in this sample may be carry-over from other donors' samples. CDR3 amino acids: CASSEGTVNSNQPQHF. The CDR3 DNA follows: TGTGCCAGCAGTGAGGGGACAGTAAATAGCAATCAGCCCCAGCATTTT.